This T cell receptor (beta chain) came from a study of T cells after yellow fever vaccination. TCRdb fed the 5' RACE reads into MiXCR, producing one record per CDR3 protein. Seen here are 350,000 or so distinct CDR3 sequences, about 8.3% observed once, and the top ten hold roughly 15%. Study conclusions and caveats: Contaminants from the bulk population, in the form of abundant clonotypes, could be found in FACS-sorted repertoires. Clones from primary vaccination mostly reappeared after the booster (around 96% CD4, less than 90% CD8).

Worth noting for this clonotype: Its antigen is unknown.

The sample was PBMCs, taken 45 days after the first yellow fever vaccination. The sequence came from a man aged 18 to 29 who received the YFV17D yellow fever vaccine.

The CDR3 reads CASSRSPRSRYYTDTQYF. As DNA, the CDR3 is TGCGCCAGCAGCCGCTCACCCAGATCCAGATATTACACAGATACGCAGTATTTT. This chain joins TRBV4-1 and TRBJ2-3; D not certain. Trimming pared 4 bases from V and 2 bases from J, leaving 22 bases between. Germline CDR1 is MGHRA and CDR2 is YSYEKL. The CDR3 is 18 amino acids.